The 26 T cell receptor beta chains reported below all come from one sample, sequenced in a study of blood T cell repertoires in COVID-19. Profiled with immunoSEQ multiplex PCR; TCRdb holds only in-frame clones, not every one. The sample carries roughly 250,000 clones, approximately 88% recorded once. Sequenced sample: PBMCs or T cells enriched from blood (not recorded which). The origin of the receptors is a woman between 40 and 50 years old with acute COVID-19.

The chain has TRBV25-1 and TRBJ2-2; 13 bases are a match to TRBD2. Germline trimming cut 6 bases from V and 6 bases from J; bases unmatched to any gene: 7. The CDR3 totals 16 residues. Germline V lookup: CDR1 MGHDK, CDR2 SYGVNS. CDR3 in amino acids: CASRRAGLAGAGELFF. As DNA, the CDR3 is TGTGCCAGCAGACGCGCAGGACTAGCGGGGGCCGGGGAGCTGTTTTTT.

Concerning this clone: Its ends do not fully match the called genes, so a read error is possible. The chain employs TRBV30 and TRBJ1-5, with a possible D match to TRBD1 (6 bases). The CDR3 runs to 13 residues. CDR1 GTSNPN and CDR2 SVGIG come from the germline V gene (reference sequence). CDR3 nucleotides: TGTGCCGGGAGCCAAGACAGGAATCAGCCCCAGCATTTT. Translated, it gives CAGSQDRNQPQHF.

This chain uses TRBV19 with TRBJ1-6; TRBD1 might be the D (5 bases). Germline V lookup: CDR1 LNHDA, CDR2 SQIVND (reference sequence). The V end lost 1 base, the J end lost 8 bases, and 18 bases lay between the germline ends. CDR3 length: 17 residues. The CDR3 here is CASSIVARAAFDSPLHF. In DNA form, the CDR3 reads TGTGCCAGTAGTATAGTGGCCAGGGCGGCCTTCGATTCACCCCTCCACTTT. Full variable domain (outside the CDR3, taken from reference TRBV19 and TRBJ1-6): DGGITQSPKYLFRKEGQNVTLSCEQNLNHDAMYWYRQDPGQGLRLIYYSQIVNDFQKGDIAEGYSVSREKKESFPLTVTSAQKNPTAFYLCASSIVARAAFDSPLHFGNGTRLTVT.

This clone was detected only once. The rearrangement links TRBV5-4 to TRBJ1-2; weak D call: TRBD1 (6 bases). This CDR3 has 14 amino acids. CDR1 and CDR2 (germline): SGHNT, YYREEE (reference sequence). Between the trimmed V and J ends, which lost 4 bases and 7 bases, there was a span of 17 bases. CDR3 DNA sequence: TGTGCCAGCAGCGCCGACAGGAGGCAGGGTGGCTACACCTTC. This translates into CASSADRRQGGYTF.

V is TRBV27 and J is TRBJ1-5, with D hard to call. Germline V CDR1 and CDR2: MNHEY, SMNVEV (reference sequence). The germline V and J ends were trimmed by 0 bases and 6 bases, with 9 bases remaining between them. The CDR3 is 14 residues long. CDR3 coding DNA: TGTGCCAGCAGTTTATCGCCCCTAGTTCAGCCCCAGCATTTT. Translated: CASSLSPLVQPQHF.

The genes are TRBV3-1 (or the pseudogene TRBV3-2) and TRBJ1-6; unclear D gene. Deletions cut 1 base from V and 10 bases from J, with 14 bases between. Per germline, CDR1 LGHDT and CDR2 YNNKEL (reference sequence). The CDR3 contains 15 residues. The CDR3 protein is CASSQGAGSISPLHF. The CDR3 nucleotides are TGTGCCAGCAGCCAAGGGGCGGGATCCATATCACCCCTCCACTTT.

The chain uses TRBV5-1 and TRBJ2-1; 10 bases align to TRBD1. The CDR3 runs 14 residues. V was clipped by 3 bases and J by 6 bases; unmatched bases: 3. Germline V gene data show CDR1 as SGHRS and CDR2 as YFSETQ. CDR3 loop: CASSSDRGLNEQFF. The CDR3 region has the DNA TGCGCCAGCAGCTCAGACAGGGGGCTCAATGAGCAGTTCTTC.

This clone was observed a few times. DNA of the CDR3: TGTGCCAGCAGTTTATTATTCCAGGGAACTTATGGCTACACCTTC. Its protein is CASSLLFQGTYGYTF. The rearrangement uses TRBV28 and TRBJ1-2; possibly TRBD1 for D (5 bases). This CDR3 spans 15 amino acids. Per the germline V gene, CDR1 is MDHEN and CDR2 is SYDVKM. V was cut by 1 base and J by 5 bases, with 14 bases left in between.

The chain is built from TRBV5-4 and TRBJ2-6, with 7 nucleotides matching TRBD2. The CDR3 contains 16 residues. J gave up 4 bases and V 4 bases, and 8 bases lay outside the gene matches. Germline CDR1 SGHNT, CDR2 YYREEE (reference sequence). In DNA, the CDR3 is TGTGCCAGCAGCCTCGCGCGGGGGTCCGGGGCCAACGTCCTGACTTTC. It is translated as CASSLARGSGANVLTF.

This clone was counted a few times. The genes are TRBV28 and TRBJ1-2; perhaps TRBD1 as D (6 bases). The ends were cut back, 5 bases at V and 4 bases at J, with 14 bases in the middle. CDR1 is MDHEN, CDR2 SYDVKM, per germline. CDR3 length: 14 amino acids. This CDR3 reads CASSTPTGFYGYTF. For the CDR3, the DNA is TGTGCCAGCAGTACACCGACAGGATTCTATGGCTACACCTTC.

V gene TRBV2 combines with J gene TRBJ2-1; 8 bases align to TRBD2. The germline gives CDR1 SNHLY, CDR2 FYNNEI. The J segment lost 4 bases and the V segment lost 0 bases, leaving 5 bases of the junction unmatched. This CDR3 is built from 16 residues. CDR3 loop: CASSEAFGGGYNEQFF. The CDR3 nucleotides read TGTGCCAGCAGTGAAGCTTTCGGCGGGGGGTACAATGAGCAGTTCTTC.

CDR3 nucleotides: TGTGCCAGCAGCTTCTATCGTCGAGGGTGGACTGAAGCTTTCTTT. As protein: CASSFYRRGWTEAFF. J is TRBJ1-1 and V is TRBV13; the D is unclear. Trimming left V 3 bases short and J 5 bases short, with 16 bases between. The CDR3 has 15 residues. Looked up from germline, CDR1 is PRHDT and CDR2 is FYEKMQ (reference sequence).

The chain uses TRBV5-1 and TRBJ2-2; 8 bases map to TRBD1. After removal of 1 base from V and 4 bases from J, the junction contained 12 bases not matched to a gene. The CDR3 spans 18 residues. Germline CDR1 reads SGHRS; CDR2 reads YFSETQ. The CDR3 region has the DNA TGCGCCAGCAGCTTGATTGGATCTGGACAGGGAAGCACCGGGGAGCTGTTTTTT. It translates to CASSLIGSGQGSTGELFF. Together with reference TRBV5-1 and TRBJ2-2, the CDR3 gives the full variable domain: KAGVTQTPRYLIKTRGQQVTLSCSPISGHRSVSWYQQTPGQGLQFLFEYFSETQRNKGNFPGRFSGRQFSNSRSEMNVSTLELGDSALYLCASSLIGSGQGSTGELFFGEGSRLTVL.

This chain uses TRBV19 with TRBJ1-4; 10 bases map to TRBD1. CDR3 length equals 15 residues. The V segment lost 3 bases and the J segment 6 bases; nucleotides outside the gene matches: 4. Germline V gives CDR1 LNHDA, CDR2 SQIVND (reference sequence). The CDR3 sequence is CASSMTGGGDEKLFF. The CDR3 DNA reads TGTGCCAGTAGTATGACAGGGGGCGGGGATGAAAAACTGTTTTTT.

The chain combines TRBV5-5 with TRBJ1-4; D gene ambiguous. CDR1 SGHKS and CDR2 YYEKEE come from the germline V gene (reference sequence). CDR3 size: 13 residues. Deletions cut 1 base from V and 7 bases from J, with 8 bases between. CDR3 sequence (DNA): TGTGCCAGCAGCTTGATACATTCTGAAAAACTGTTTTTT. Encoded protein: CASSLIHSEKLFF.

The rearrangement uses TRBV7-9 and TRBJ2-5; the match to TRBD2 covers 9 bases. The J segment lost 2 bases and the V segment lost 8 bases, leaving 6 bases of the junction unmatched. Germline CDR1 and CDR2: SEHNR and FQNEAQ (reference sequence). The CDR3 loop spans 14 amino acids. The DNA for the CDR3 is TGTGCCAGCGGTCCGACTAGCGGACAAGAGACCCAGTACTTC. Translated: CASGPTSGQETQYF.

This clone was seen at least ten times. This sequence joins TRBV4-2 and TRBJ2-3; 8 bases line up with TRBD2. V shed 3 bases and J 4 bases; nucleotides not matched to a gene: 6. This CDR3 is built from 15 residues. The germline gives CDR1 LGHNA, CDR2 YNFKEQ. The CDR3 DNA reads as TGTGCCAGCAGCCAGAAAGCGGGAGAGGCAGATACGCAGTATTTT. Residues: CASSQKAGEADTQYF.

The chain uses TRBV7-9 and TRBJ1-1, with D possibly being TRBD1 (6 bases). Trimming took off 4 bases at V and 5 bases at J, with 14 bases between the two ends. This CDR3 region has 14 residues. CDR1 and CDR2 (germline): SEHNR, FQNEAQ (reference sequence). The CDR3 nucleotides are TGTGCCAGCAGCTGGGAGTGGACAGCTACTGAAGCTTTCTTT. Residues: CASSWEWTATEAFF.

The chain uses TRBV5-1 and TRBJ2-7; D gene ambiguous. The germline V gene has CDR1 SGHRS and CDR2 YFSETQ. The CDR3 loop spans 13 amino acids. The V end lost 0 bases, the J end lost 2 bases, and 6 bases lay between the germline ends. Written as DNA, the CDR3 is TGCGCCAGCAGCTTGGACACAGCCTACGAGCAGTACGTC. The encoded protein is CASSLDTAYEQYV.

The V gene is TRBV7-2, the J gene TRBJ1-2, with D hard to call. The V gene lost 1 base and the J gene lost 6 bases, with 9 bases spanning the gap. The germline V gene has CDR1 SGHTA and CDR2 FQGNSA. This CDR3 region has 13 residues. The CDR3 DNA is TGTGCCAGCAGCTTAGTCATACTACATGGCTACACCTTC. It translates to CASSLVILHGYTF.

The chain uses TRBV30 and TRBJ1-2; D may be TRBD1 (6 bases). CDR3 length: 11 amino acids. With 5 bases removed from V and 6 bases from J, the gap between germline ends came to 10 bases. CDR1 is GTSNPN, CDR2 SVGIG, per germline (reference sequence). The DNA for the CDR3 is TGTGCCTGGTTCGACAGGAATGGCTACACCTTC. It translates to CAWFDRNGYTF.

The chain is built from TRBV5-1 and TRBJ2-7, with D possibly matching TRBD2 (6 bases). The CDR3 runs 15 residues. Per the germline V gene, CDR1 is SGHRS and CDR2 is YFSETQ. V lost 0 bases and J lost 0, with 10 bases in between. CDR3 protein: CASSLAAGTSYEQYF. CDR3 in DNA: TGCGCCAGCAGCTTGGCGGCGGGGACCTCCTACGAGCAGTACTTC.

The CDR3 protein is CASMDYSGSGETQYF. Here the CDR3 DNA reads TGTGCCAGCATGGATTATAGCGGGAGTGGTGAGACCCAGTACTTC. V and J are TRBV28 and TRBJ2-5; 9 bases map to TRBD2. The germline CDR1 and CDR2 sequences are MDHEN and SYDVKM. The CDR3 is 15 amino acids. V dropped 7 bases and J dropped 5; count of bases not matched to a gene: 11.

The rearrangement joins TRBV28 to TRBJ1-5, with 9 bases aligning to TRBD1. The CDR3 is 15 amino acids. J lost 6 bases, V lost 3 bases, and 6 bases had no gene match. The germline CDR1 and CDR2 sequences are MDHEN and SYDVKM. The CDR3 DNA reads as TGTGCCAGCAGTTTGGGACAGGGATTAGGTCAGCCCCAGCATTTT. Translated: CASSLGQGLGQPQHF.

This chain links TRBV2 with TRBJ2-7, with TRBD2 matching over 13 bases. Looked up from germline, CDR1 is SNHLY and CDR2 is FYNNEI. The CDR3 loop spans 17 amino acids. J lost 0 bases, V lost 6 bases, and 8 bases had no gene match. The CDR3 DNA reads as TGTGCCAGCAGCCTTTATCGGACTAGCGGGAGCTCCTACGAGCAGTACGTC. Residues: CASSLYRTSGSSYEQYV.

The chain joins TRBV5-1 to TRBJ2-1; 10 positions agree with TRBD2. J was trimmed by 2 bases and V by 2 bases; bases with no gene match: 10. Per germline, CDR1 SGHRS and CDR2 YFSETQ. The CDR3 spans 18 residues. CDR3 nucleotides: TGCGCCAGCAGCTTTTCTAGCGGGGGACGCTTAACCTACAATGAGCAGTTCTTC. Protein sequence: CASSFSSGGRLTYNEQFF.